These 30 T cell receptor beta chains were sequenced from one sample in a study of human T cells and chemical hapten exposure. The time point here: pre-sensitization, week 0. Treatment specified: therapeutic diphenylcyclopropenone sensitization with weekly scalp DPC. TCRdb recomputed calls from the RACE reads with MiXCR, one row per CDR3 protein. The sample holds roughly 110,000 distinct CDR3 sequences, more than 10% seen once. Sequences were derived from whole blood, sampled in connection with sensitization to the hapten diphenylcyclopropenone (DPC). All receptors come from a woman in her 50s with alopecia areata. Some clones in this sample may be carry-over from other donors' samples.

This rearrangement joins TRBV28 to TRBJ2-4, with D tentatively TRBD2 (7 bases). Germline loops: CDR1 MDHEN, CDR2 SYDVKM. V gave up 6 bases and J gave up 10 bases, with 19 bases separating them. This CDR3 has 14 amino acids. As DNA, the CDR3 is TGTGCCAGCAGCCCGCCCCAGGGGAGGGCGATTCAGTACTTC. Translating gives CASSPPQGRAIQYF.

A word on this clonotype: A much larger clone differs by one base, so this may be a read error. The chain recombines TRBV28 with TRBJ2-7; no definite D call. The V and J ends lost 10 bases and 0 bases respectively, with 10 bases between them. The CDR3 is 12 residues long. Germline V CDR1 and CDR2: MDHEN, SYDVKM. The CDR3 sequence: CANGSGSYEQYF. The CDR3 DNA reads TGTGCCAACGGGTCGGGCTCCTACGAGCAGTACTTC. Drawing the rest from reference TRBV28 and TRBJ2-7, the complete variable domain is DVKVTQSSRYLVKRTGEKVFLECVQDMDHENMFWYRQDPGLGLRLIYFSYDVKMKEKGDIPEGYSVSREKKERFSLILESASTNQTSMYLCANGSGSYEQYFGPGTRLTVT.

This clonotype was found a few times. The CDR3 spells CSATQGRRDNQPQHF. The CDR3 DNA is TGCAGTGCTACTCAGGGGAGGAGGGACAATCAGCCCCAGCATTTT. The chain joins TRBV20-1 to TRBJ1-5, with D possibly matching TRBD1 (6 bases). Germline V gene lookup returns CDR1 DFQATT and CDR2 SNEGSKA (reference sequence). The V and J ends lost 4 bases and 3 bases respectively, with 16 bases between them. The CDR3 is 15 amino acids.

This clonotype was seen repeatedly, ten times or more. CDR3 sequence reads: CASSVRPLDTGELFF. In DNA form, the CDR3 reads TGTGCCAGCAGCGTTCGACCTCTCGACACCGGGGAGCTGTTTTTT. The chain links TRBV3-1 to TRBJ2-2; the D is unclear. The germline CDR1 and CDR2 sequences are LGHDT and YNNKEL (reference sequence). This CDR3 has 15 amino acids. The V end was cut by 5 bases, the J end by 3 bases, with 13 bases between.

A note on this clonotype: Just one base apart from a much larger clone, this may be a read error. The conserved phenylalanine or tryptophan is not found at the CDR3 terminus, so this likely reflects a read error. The chain joins TRBV18 to TRBJ1-2; D unresolved. CDR3 length: 12 residues. CDR1 KGHSH and CDR2 LQKENI come from the germline V gene. Trimming took off 10 bases at V and 2 bases at J, with 11 bases between the two ends. CDR3 nucleotide sequence: TGTGCCACCTCGGACTCGAACTATGGCTACACCTCC. It codes for CATSDSNYGYTS.

This clonotype was detected ten times or more. This chain joins TRBV11-2 and TRBJ1-1; D is perhaps TRBD1 (6 bases). Per the germline V gene, CDR1 is SGHAT and CDR2 is FQNNGV. V was cut by 3 bases and J by 0 bases, with 11 bases left in between. The CDR3 runs 15 residues. In nucleotides, the CDR3 is TGTGCCAGCAGCTTTGGACAGAGCATGAACACTGAAGCTTTCTTT. It yields the protein CASSFGQSMNTEAFF.

V usage is TRBV28 and J usage is TRBJ2-1; no clear D. Germline loops: CDR1 MDHEN, CDR2 SYDVKM. The CDR3 spans 12 residues. The V and J ends lost 2 bases and 10 bases respectively, with 9 bases between them. The CDR3 DNA reads TGTGCCAGCAGTTTAACGGTTCGGGAGCAGTTCTTC. It translates to CASSLTVREQFF.

This rearrangement joins TRBV28 to TRBJ2-2; perhaps TRBD1 as D (6 bases). Trimming removed 8 bases at V and 4 bases at J, with 11 bases between. The CDR3 is 13 residues long. CDR1 MDHEN and CDR2 SYDVKM come from the germline V gene. The DNA of the CDR3 is TGTGCCAGCGTGGTCAGGGGCACCGGGGAGCTGTTTTTT. This gives the protein CASVVRGTGELFF.

This clonotype was observed at least ten times. The J gene is TRBJ1-6, the V gene TRBV18, with TRBD1 identical over 9 bases. The CDR3 runs to 15 residues. With V trimmed by 3 bases and J by 9 bases, 6 bases remained unmatched. Germline CDR1 is KGHSH and CDR2 is LQKENI. The CDR3 sequence is CASSPPGQGGSPLHF. CDR3 in DNA: TGTGCCAGCTCACCTCCGGGACAGGGTGGTTCACCCCTCCACTTT.

This clonotype appeared a few times. The chain has TRBV5-1 and TRBJ1-2; 9 bases match TRBD1. There are 16 residues in the CDR3. Germline V CDR1 and CDR2: SGHRS, YFSETQ. V shed 0 bases and J 8 bases; nucleotides not matched to a gene: 11. CDR3: CASSLGTPGQGYGYTF. The CDR3 coding sequence is TGCGCCAGCAGCTTGGGAACCCCGGGACAGGGCTACGGCTACACCTTC.

The chain carries TRBV6-5 and TRBJ2-5; TRBD2 matches at 10 bases. There are 14 residues in the CDR3. J was trimmed by 5 bases and V by 4 bases; bases with no gene match: 4. CDR1 is MNHEY, CDR2 SVGAGI, per germline. In DNA, the CDR3 is TGTGCCAGCAGTTGGCTAGCGGGAGTTGAGACCCAGTACTTC. The encoded protein is CASSWLAGVETQYF.

This chain uses TRBV4-3 with TRBJ2-5, with no clear D. The CDR3 is 9 residues long. The V end lost 6 bases, the J end lost 7 bases, and 3 bases lay between the germline ends. Germline CDR1 is LGHNA and CDR2 is YSLEER. The CDR3 coding sequence is TGCGCCAGCAGTATGACCCAGTACTTC. Protein product: CASSMTQYF.

This clonotype was counted at least ten times. The V and J genes are TRBV27 and TRBJ2-2; D gene unclear. The CDR3 has 14 residues. The germline V and J ends were trimmed by 1 base and 0 bases, with 3 bases remaining between them. CDR1 and CDR2 from the germline V gene are MNHEY and SMNVEV (reference sequence). CDR3 DNA sequence: TGTGCCAGCAGTTTATTCTCGAACACCGGGGAGCTGTTTTTT. Encoded protein: CASSLFSNTGELFF.

The rearrangement joins TRBV7-2 to TRBJ1-4, with 9 nucleotides matching TRBD1. This CDR3 contains 14 residues. The J segment lost 7 bases and the V segment lost 5 bases, leaving 5 bases of the junction unmatched. Germline V lookup: CDR1 SGHTA, CDR2 FQGNSA. CDR3 sequence reads: CASSGTGGIEKLFF. DNA for the CDR3: TGTGCCAGCAGCGGTACAGGGGGCATTGAAAAACTGTTTTTT. The full variable domain, completed using reference TRBV7-2 and TRBJ1-4, is GAGVSQSPSNKVTEKGKDVELRCDPISGHTALYWYRQSLGQGLEFLIYFQGNSAPDKSGLPSDRFSAERTGGSVSTLTIQRTQQEDSAVYLCASSGTGGIEKLFFGSGTQLSVL.

This clonotype turned up a few times. V and J are TRBV27 and TRBJ1-2; D might be TRBD1 (5 bases). This CDR3 contains 17 residues. V shed 4 bases and J shed 4 bases, with 22 bases lying between them. The V gene's germline CDR1 is MNHEY and CDR2 SMNVEV (reference sequence). The CDR3 DNA reads as TGTGCCAGCAGTTCCACCAGACAAGTGGGGCTCCTCTATGGCTACACCTTC. Amino acids: CASSSTRQVGLLYGYTF.

This clonotype was seen a single time. The V gene is TRBV4-3, the J gene TRBJ2-2, with 9 nucleotides matching TRBD2. The CDR3 extends over 15 amino acids. V gave up 2 bases and J gave up 4 bases; unmatched junction bases: 2. CDR1 LGHNA and CDR2 YSLEER come from the germline V gene. The CDR3 loop reads CASSQSSGGTGELFF. The CDR3 nucleotides are TGCGCCAGCAGCCAAAGTAGCGGGGGCACCGGGGAGCTGTTTTTT.

This clonotype was recorded a few times. The chain uses TRBV20-1 and TRBJ2-1; TRBD2 aligns across 10 bases. The CDR3 sequence is 14 residues long. Trimming removed 0 bases from V and 8 bases from J; junction bases left unmatched: 4. Germline V gene lookup returns CDR1 DFQATT and CDR2 SNEGSKA (reference sequence). The CDR3 reads CSAREAGGRDEQFF. CDR3 sequence (DNA): TGCAGTGCTAGAGAAGCGGGGGGGCGCGATGAGCAGTTCTTC.

This clonotype appeared a few times. V gene TRBV6-2 or TRBV6-3 combines with J gene TRBJ2-7, with 7 positions matching TRBD1. Trimming at V came to 5 bases and at J to 3 bases, leaving 1 base not matched to a gene. Germline V gene lookup returns CDR1 MNHEY and CDR2 SVGEGT. The CDR3 is made up of 12 amino acids. Here the CDR3 reads CASSRQGYEQYF. CDR3 DNA sequence: TGTGCCAGCAGTAGACAGGGCTACGAGCAGTACTTC.

This chain uses TRBV11-2 with TRBJ2-3; D may be TRBD2 (6 bases). This CDR3 is built from 14 residues. V shed 3 bases and J shed 7 bases, with 14 bases lying between them. Germline-derived CDR1 and CDR2 are SGHAT and FQNNGV. DNA of the CDR3: TGTGCCAGCAGCTTTGGGGGGTCCATCAATACGCAGTATTTT. Amino acids: CASSFGGSINTQYF.

V gene TRBV6-1 combines with J gene TRBJ2-3; 7 bases fit TRBD1. This CDR3 is built from 17 residues. CDR1 is MNHNS, CDR2 SASEGT, per germline. After removal of 6 bases from V and 1 base from J, the junction contained 13 bases not matched to a gene. The CDR3 region is CASSKGQPPWGTDTQYF. CDR3 bases: TGTGCCAGCAGCAAGGGACAGCCGCCTTGGGGCACAGATACGCAGTATTTT.

This clonotype was recorded a few times. The chain uses TRBV12-3 or TRBV12-4 and TRBJ2-1, with 7 bases aligning to TRBD1. This CDR3 spans 15 amino acids. J was trimmed by 6 bases and V by 6 bases; bases with no gene match: 11. The CDR3 reads CASSSTGWSRNEQFF. CDR3 DNA: TGTGCCAGCAGCTCGACAGGGTGGTCCCGCAATGAGCAGTTCTTC.

This clonotype was seen a few times. The chain couples TRBV27 to TRBJ1-6, with D unresolved. The germline V and J ends were trimmed by 6 bases and 6 bases, with 12 bases remaining between them. Germline CDR1 reads MNHEY; CDR2 reads SMNVEV (reference sequence). The CDR3 is 14 amino acids. CDR3: CASRLLRANSPLHF. DNA for the CDR3: TGTGCCAGCAGACTCCTAAGGGCTAATTCACCCCTCCACTTT.

In this sample, this clonotype turned up many times. V and J are TRBV12-3 or TRBV12-4 and TRBJ2-3; D is unclear. There are 14 residues in the CDR3. The ends were cut back, 6 bases at V and 6 bases at J, with 16 bases in the middle. The DNA of the CDR3 is TGTGCCAGCAGCCCCACCACGCGCCCGGATACGCAGTATTTT. Translating it yields CASSPTTRPDTQYF.

The chain carries TRBV5-8 and TRBJ2-1; 9 bases line up with TRBD1. Germline V lookup: CDR1 SGHTS, CDR2 YDEGEE. The CDR3 is made up of 15 amino acids. V was pared by 3 bases and J by 3 bases, with 4 bases of the junction left unmatched. The CDR3 coding sequence is TGTGCCAGCAGCTGGGGACAGGGTCGCTACAATGAGCAGTTCTTC. It yields the protein CASSWGQGRYNEQFF.

The J gene is TRBJ1-5, the V gene TRBV7-2, with D possibly being TRBD1 (5 bases). The germline V and J ends were trimmed by 3 bases and 5 bases, with 11 bases remaining between them. The CDR3 consists of 14 residues. Germline-derived CDR1 and CDR2 are SGHTA and FQGNSA. CDR3 sequence reads: CASSLRGGYQPQHF. Here the CDR3 DNA reads TGTGCCAGCAGCTTGAGGGGAGGCTATCAGCCCCAGCATTTT.

The chain is built from TRBV27 and TRBJ2-7; TRBD1 matches at 9 bases. V was clipped by 6 bases and J by 4 bases; unmatched bases: 10. CDR3 size: 15 residues. Germline lookup yields CDR1 MNHEY and CDR2 SMNVEV (reference sequence). CDR3 bases: TGTGCCAGCAGATCGCCGGGACAGGGCAAGTACGAGCAGTACTTC. It is translated as CASRSPGQGKYEQYF.

This clonotype was detected many times. The CDR3 region is CSVEGGFTDTQYF. As DNA, the CDR3 is TGCAGCGTTGAAGGTGGATTCACAGATACGCAGTATTTT. This sequence joins TRBV29-1 and TRBJ2-3; D is unresolved. CDR1 is SQVTM and CDR2 is ANQGSEA in the germline V gene. The CDR3 runs to 13 residues. V lost 1 base and J 2 bases, leaving 7 bases between the germline ends.

The chain is built from TRBV14 and TRBJ1-6, with D unresolved. Per germline, CDR1 SGHDN and CDR2 FVKESK. V was cut by 0 bases and J by 12 bases, with 9 bases left in between. The CDR3 sequence is 13 residues long. The CDR3 nucleotides read TGTGCCAGCAGCCAAGATAGAGTAAGACCCCTCCACTTT. It translates to CASSQDRVRPLHF.

In this sample, this clonotype turned up a few times. V gene TRBV12-3 or TRBV12-4 combines with J gene TRBJ2-6; D not resolved. V gave up 6 bases and J gave up 1 base, with 13 bases separating them. The CDR3 contains 16 residues. As DNA, the CDR3 is TGTGCCAGCAGAGGGTGGCTAACTTCTGGGGCCAACGTCCTGACTTTC. Its translation: CASRGWLTSGANVLTF.

V and J are TRBV7-6 and TRBJ2-5; D uncertain. CDR3 size: 17 residues. V gave up 0 bases and J gave up 5 bases, with 19 bases separating them. CDR1 and CDR2 (germline): SGHVS, FNYEAQ. CDR3 protein: CASSLANTARPEETQYF. The CDR3 DNA is TGTGCCAGCAGCTTAGCGAATACGGCGAGGCCCGAGGAGACCCAGTACTTC.